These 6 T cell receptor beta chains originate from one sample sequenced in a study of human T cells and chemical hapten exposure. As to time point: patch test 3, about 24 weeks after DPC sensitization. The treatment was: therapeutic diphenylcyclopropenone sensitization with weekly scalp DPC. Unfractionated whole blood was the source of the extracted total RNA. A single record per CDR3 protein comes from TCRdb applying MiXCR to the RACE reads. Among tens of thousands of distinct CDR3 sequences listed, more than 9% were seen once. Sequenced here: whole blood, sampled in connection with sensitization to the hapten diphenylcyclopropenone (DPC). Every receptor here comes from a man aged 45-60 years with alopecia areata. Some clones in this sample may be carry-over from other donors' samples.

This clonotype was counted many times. In DNA, the CDR3 is TGTGCCAGCAGTGAAACAGGGGCCAACTATGGCTACACCTTC. It specifies CASSETGANYGYTF. The chain joins TRBV9 to TRBJ1-2, with 7 bases aligning to TRBD1. CDR1 and CDR2 from the germline V gene are SGDLS and YYNGEE. Trimming at V came to 5 bases and at J to 2 bases, leaving 6 bases not matched to a gene. The CDR3 has 14 amino acids.

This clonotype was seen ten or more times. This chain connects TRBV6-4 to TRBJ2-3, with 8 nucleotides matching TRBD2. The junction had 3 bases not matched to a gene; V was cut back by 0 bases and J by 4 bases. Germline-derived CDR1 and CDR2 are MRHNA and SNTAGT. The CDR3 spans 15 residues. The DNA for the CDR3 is TGTGCCAGCAGTGACTCGACGGGAGGGCCAGATACGCAGTATTTT. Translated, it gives CASSDSTGGPDTQYF.

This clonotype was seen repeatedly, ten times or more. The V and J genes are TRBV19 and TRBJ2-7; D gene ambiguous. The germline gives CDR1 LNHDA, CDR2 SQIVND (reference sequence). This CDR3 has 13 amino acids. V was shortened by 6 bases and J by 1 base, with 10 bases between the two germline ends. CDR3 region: CASRARASYEQYF. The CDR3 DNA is TGTGCCAGTAGGGCGAGAGCGTCCTACGAGCAGTACTTC.

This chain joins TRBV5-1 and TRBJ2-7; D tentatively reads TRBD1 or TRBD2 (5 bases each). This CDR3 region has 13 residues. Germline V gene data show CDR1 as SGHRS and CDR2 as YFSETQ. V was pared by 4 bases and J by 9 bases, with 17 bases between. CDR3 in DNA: TGCGCCAGCAGCGACGGGACGAACGGGCTGCAGTACTTC. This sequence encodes CASSDGTNGLQYF.

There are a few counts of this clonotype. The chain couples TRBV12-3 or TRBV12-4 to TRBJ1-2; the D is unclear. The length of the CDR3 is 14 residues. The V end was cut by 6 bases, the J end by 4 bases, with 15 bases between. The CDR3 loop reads CASSTLSGAYGYTF. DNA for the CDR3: TGTGCCAGCAGCACACTGTCGGGAGCCTATGGCTACACCTTC.

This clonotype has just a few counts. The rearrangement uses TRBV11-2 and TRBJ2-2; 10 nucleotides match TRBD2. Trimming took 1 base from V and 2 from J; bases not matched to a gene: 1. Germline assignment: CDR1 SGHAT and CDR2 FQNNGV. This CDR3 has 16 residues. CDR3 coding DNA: TGTGCCAGCAGCTTAGCTAGCGGGAGTAACACCGGGGAGCTGTTTTTT. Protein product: CASSLASGSNTGELFF.